Included here is one TCR beta chain sequence, with context. Its antigen is not identified. The source of the sample is a study of early T cells in non-severe SARS-CoV-2 infection. Study-wide results and limits: Matching results from VDJdb favored anti-spike CD8 responses, leaving private and CD4 specificities undetected.

Unique molecular identifiers (one per individual cDNA molecule) were attached. Using its own MiXCR run on the 5' RACE reads, TCRdb lists one record per CDR3 protein. The data show about 70,000 distinct CDR3 sequences, approximately 5% seen once. Trimming took off 3 bases at V and 7 bases at J, with 13 bases between the two ends. The CDR3 is 14 residues long. Germline CDR1 and CDR2: PRHDT and FYEKMQ (reference sequence). This chain uses TRBV13 with TRBJ2-1; TRBD1 might be the D (6 bases). This clonotype was obtained from an adult who was a healthcare worker with PCR-confirmed SARS-CoV-2 infection or an uninfected control (not recorded which). Sequences were derived from whole blood, sampled at baseline. CDR3 amino acids: CASSLGAIANEQFF. Written as DNA, the CDR3 is TGTGCCAGCAGCTTGGGGGCTATCGCTAATGAGCAGTTCTTC.